The source of this T cell receptor (beta chain) is a study of T cell responses to AZD1222 COVID-19 vaccine. About the research overall: Samples with a second dose at about 4 or about 12 weeks were pooled together. General study results and limits: Clonal diversity was possibly underestimated; the donors were predominantly white British and more often female.

Germline V gene sequence: CDR1 MNHNY, CDR2 SVGAGI (reference sequence). CDR3 length: 12 residues. Trimming cost V 2 bases and J 5 bases, with 6 bases left between them. This clone was counted a single time. Its antigen remains unknown. Sequencing was performed with immunoSEQ multiplex PCR; in TCRdb, only in-frame clones are kept and a portion is missing. The table shows 60,000 to 80,000 clones, with around 90% occurring only once. This receptor was obtained from an adult in good health. The chain joins TRBV6-6 to TRBJ1-2; D possibly corresponds to TRBD1 (5 bases). Specimen: peripheral blood, collected on day 0 of AZD1222 vaccination. CDR3 DNA: TGTGCCAGCAGTTACGGGGGGTATGGCTACACCTTC. Translation gives CASSYGGYGYTF.